There are a few counts of the clone carrying this TCR beta chain. Its specificity is unknown. The sample comes from a study of cytomegalovirus exposure and HLA in healthy donors. General study findings and limits: Among TCR beta chains, those listed as cytomegalovirus-associated numbered about 150.

PCR employed 60 Vbeta and 13 Jbeta primers. The table came from immunoSEQ multiplex PCR; TCRdb's copy has only in-frame clones and leaves some out. This table holds 200,000 to 250,000 clones, 85% found once. The sequence came from a human donor in good health. The sequencing input was PBMCs.

The chain's CDR3 is CASSLRGLSYNEQFF. CDR3 DNA sequence: TGTGCCAGCAGCCTCAGGGGGCTCTCCTACAATGAGCAGTTCTTC. This chain joins TRBV6-5 and TRBJ2-1; the match to TRBD1 covers 8 bases. After removal of 6 bases from V and 0 bases from J, the junction contained 4 bases not matched to a gene. The CDR3 loop spans 15 amino acids. Germline loops: CDR1 MNHEY, CDR2 SVGAGI.